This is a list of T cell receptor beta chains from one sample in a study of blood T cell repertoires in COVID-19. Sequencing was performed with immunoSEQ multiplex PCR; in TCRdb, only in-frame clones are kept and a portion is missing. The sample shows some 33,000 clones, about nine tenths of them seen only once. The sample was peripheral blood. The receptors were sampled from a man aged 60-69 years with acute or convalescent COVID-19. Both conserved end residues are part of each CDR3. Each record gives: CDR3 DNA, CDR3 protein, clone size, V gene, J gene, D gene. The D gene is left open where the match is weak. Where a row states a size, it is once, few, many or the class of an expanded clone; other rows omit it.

TGTGCCAGCAGTACCGGACTCGTGTCCTACAATGAGCAGTTCTTC	CASSTGLVSYNEQFF	NA	TRBV6-2/TRBV6-3	TRBJ2-1	NA
TGTGCCACCAGTGATCCCAGGGTTTATGGAGAGACCCAGTACTTC	CATSDPRVYGETQYF	NA	TRBV24-1	TRBJ2-5	NA
TGCGCCAGCAGCCATTTAACAGGGGAAAACACCATATATTTT	CASSHLTGENTIYF	NA	TRBV4-1	TRBJ1-3	TRBD1
TGTGCCAGCAGTGCACCCGCAAAGAGGGAAAAACTGTTTTTT	CASSAPAKREKLFF	NA	TRBV25-1	TRBJ1-4	NA
TGTGCCAGTAGCGCCGGGACTAGTCAAGCCAATGAGCAGTTCTTC	CASSAGTSQANEQFF	NA	TRBV19	TRBJ2-1	TRBD2
TGTGCCTCCCGCATTGGGGGGGGGTACGGTGAAGCTTTCTTT	CASRIGGGYGEAFF	NA	TRBV28	TRBJ1-1	NA
TGTGCCACCTCCCCCACCGCTAGCGGGAGAGTTTACGAGCAGTACTTC	CATSPTASGRVYEQYF	NA	TRBV28	TRBJ2-7	TRBD2
TGTGCCAGCAGCATGGACAGGGCACCCTATGGCTACACCTTC	CASSMDRAPYGYTF	NA	TRBV7-9	TRBJ1-2	TRBD1
TGTGCCAGCACCGACAGTTTAAGAGCCAAAAACATTCAGTACTTC	CASTDSLRAKNIQYF	NA	TRBV11-3	TRBJ2-4	NA
TGCGCCAGCAGCCCGGAGGTGGGAACCTACAATGAGCAGTTCTTC	CASSPEVGTYNEQFF	NA	TRBV5-1	TRBJ2-1	NA
TGTGCCAGCAGTTACTCAGAGAAGCAGCCCCAGCATTTT	CASSYSEKQPQHF	NA	TRBV6-6	TRBJ1-5	NA
TGTGCCAGCAGCTTAGCGGGGGGGTTTCAGCCCCAGCATTTT	CASSLAGGFQPQHF	large	TRBV7-8	TRBJ1-5	NA
TGTGCCAGCAGGCGGGACTGGGGTGAAAAACTGTTTTTT	CASRRDWGEKLFF	once	TRBV3-1/TRBV3-2	TRBJ1-4	NA
TGTGCCATCAGTGATGCAGGGTCCTACGAGCAGTACTTC	CAISDAGSYEQYF	once	TRBV10-3	TRBJ2-7	NA
TGTGCCAGCAGCCCCCGGACAGGGAGCTCCTATAATTCACCCCTCCACTTT	CASSPRTGSSYNSPLHF	few	TRBV11-3	TRBJ1-6	TRBD1
TGTGCCACCAGTGCCCCGATCGGGACAGGAAATGAGCAGTTCTTC	CATSAPIGTGNEQFF	NA	TRBV24-1	TRBJ2-1	TRBD1
TGCGCCAGCAGCTCTGGGACAGCCCCTGGAAACACCATATATTTT	CASSSGTAPGNTIYF	NA	TRBV5-1	TRBJ1-3	TRBD1
TGTGCCAGCAGCCAAGTTCGGGACAGGGGGATTCGTACCACTGAAGCTTTCTTT	CASSQVRDRGIRTTEAFF	NA	TRBV14	TRBJ1-1	TRBD1
TGTGCCAGCAGCCTCGACAGGGGAAATGAAAAACTGTTTTTT	CASSLDRGNEKLFF	NA	TRBV7-6	TRBJ1-4	TRBD1
TGTGCCAGCAGTGGGGACAGGGGGGGAAATCAGCCCCAGCATTTT	CASSGDRGGNQPQHF	NA	TRBV2	TRBJ1-5	TRBD1
TGTGCCAGCAGTGACCGGGACAGGACCCGTCGGGAAAAACTGTTTTTT	CASSDRDRTRREKLFF	NA	TRBV6-1	TRBJ1-4	TRBD1
TGTGCCACCAGTGATGGAGACAGGGGGCATGGGGCCAACGTCCTGACTTTC	CATSDGDRGHGANVLTF	NA	TRBV24-1	TRBJ2-6	TRBD1
TGCGCCAGCAGATTAGCGGAATACAATGAGCAGTTCTTC	CASRLAEYNEQFF	once	TRBV5-1	TRBJ2-1	NA
TGTGCCAGCAGTTACCCCCTAGGGACAGCACGCACTGAAGCTTTCTTT	CASSYPLGTARTEAFF	NA	TRBV6-2/TRBV6-3	TRBJ1-1	TRBD1
TGTGCCAGCAGCTTGGTGTTAAGCGGGAGGTCAGATACGCAGTATTTT	CASSLVLSGRSDTQYF	NA	TRBV5-5	TRBJ2-3	TRBD2
TGTGCCAGCAGTTACTCGGGGGGGACCTCGGCCAATGAGCAGTTCTTC	CASSYSGGTSANEQFF	NA	TRBV6-5	TRBJ2-1	TRBD2
TGCGCCAGCAGCTTCCAGGGTGTGATTGGCTACACCTTC	CASSFQGVIGYTF	NA	TRBV5-1	TRBJ1-2	NA
TGTGCCAGCTCACGGGGGGCTGGCCCCTCTGGAAACACCATATATTTT	CASSRGAGPSGNTIYF	NA	TRBV2	TRBJ1-3	NA
TGCAGCGTTGAGCGGAGCCTAGCGGACGGGGAGCAGTTCTTC	CSVERSLADGEQFF	NA	TRBV29-1	TRBJ2-1	TRBD2
TGTGCCAGCAGCGGACGATGGACAGGGGGCGGGGAGACCCAGTACTTC	CASSGRWTGGGETQYF	NA	TRBV9	TRBJ2-5	TRBD1
TGTGCCAGCAGCCAAGGGAGCTCCTATAATTCACCCCTCCACTTT	CASSQGSSYNSPLHF	NA	TRBV3-1/TRBV3-2	TRBJ1-6	NA
TGTGCCAGTAGTTTCCGGGGACAGGGTTACGAGCAGTACTTC	CASSFRGQGYEQYF	NA	TRBV19	TRBJ2-7	TRBD1
TGTGCCAGCAGCCCCCGGGGACTAGCGGGAGGGACTGAGCAGTTCTTC	CASSPRGLAGGTEQFF	once	TRBV7-9	TRBJ2-1	TRBD2
TGTGCCATCAACCCGACAGGGGATAATTCACCCCTCCACTTT	CAINPTGDNSPLHF	few	TRBV10-3	TRBJ1-6	TRBD1
TGTGCCAGCAGTTTTTTGTCGGGCAGGGTAACCGGGGAGCTGTTTTTT	CASSFLSGRVTGELFF	NA	TRBV28	TRBJ2-2	NA
TGTGCCAGCATATCCCGATCGGACAGGGGTTACACCTTC	CASISRSDRGYTF	NA	TRBV6-5	TRBJ1-2	TRBD1
TGCAGTGCTAGTCCCCCCAGACAGGGCATGAATTCACCCCTCCACTTT	CSASPPRQGMNSPLHF	NA	TRBV20-1	TRBJ1-6	TRBD1
TGCAGCGTCGTACCTACTAGCGGGAGGGACAATGAGCAGTTCTTC	CSVVPTSGRDNEQFF	NA	TRBV29-1	TRBJ2-1	TRBD2
TGCGCCAGCAGCTCCGGCGGCTCCTACGAGCAGTACTTC	CASSSGGSYEQYF	NA	TRBV10-1	TRBJ2-7	NA
TGTGCCAGCAGCTTAGGGACAGGAGGATTCTATGGCTACACCTTC	CASSLGTGGFYGYTF	NA	TRBV11-2	TRBJ1-2	TRBD1
TGCGCCAGCAGCCGTACACAGGGTATTGGAGCAGATACGCAGTATTTT	CASSRTQGIGADTQYF	NA	TRBV4-3	TRBJ2-3	NA